The present T cell receptor (beta chain) was sequenced within a study of CD8+CD57+ T cells in acquired aplastic anemia. As for the study in general: On average, sorted CD4+ and CD8+ cells gave 3 to 4 ug of DNA. Notes on the study in general: Fewer than 30 CD8+ CDR3 sequences were shared between patients and controls.

Genomic DNA was employed as the template in profiling TCR beta VDJ and CDR3. TCRdb redid the calling of the reads with MiXCR, one entry per CDR3 protein. This repertoire shows under 500,000 distinct CDR3 sequences, approximately 32% found once; its top ten account for 0.7% to 1%. Patients sequenced had flow cytometry evidence of CD8+CD57+ cell expansion. The patients, all of them, had severe acquired aplastic anemia. This clonotype was counted at least ten times. What it recognizes is unknown. Germline V CDR1 and CDR2: MGHDK, SYGVNS. CDR3 length: 11 amino acids. V was pared by 7 bases and J by 4 bases, with 5 bases between.

The TCR originated in a human donor with aplastic anemia. The chain joins TRBV25-1 to TRBJ1-3; no reliable D call. The sample comprised sorted CD4+, CD8+, or CD8+CD57+ T cells (not recorded which) from PBMCs. The CDR3 sequence: CASTRGNTIYF. The CDR3, as DNA: TGTGCCAGCACCCGGGGAAACACCATATATTTT.